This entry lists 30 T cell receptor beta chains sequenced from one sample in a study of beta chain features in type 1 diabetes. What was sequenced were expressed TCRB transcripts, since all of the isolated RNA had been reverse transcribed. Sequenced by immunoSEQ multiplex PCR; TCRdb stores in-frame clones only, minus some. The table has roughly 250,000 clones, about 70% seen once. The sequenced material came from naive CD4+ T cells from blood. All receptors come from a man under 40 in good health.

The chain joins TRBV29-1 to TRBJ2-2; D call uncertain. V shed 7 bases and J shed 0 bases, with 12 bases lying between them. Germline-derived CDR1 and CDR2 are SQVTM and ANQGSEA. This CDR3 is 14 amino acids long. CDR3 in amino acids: CSARPFANTGELFF. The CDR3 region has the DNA TGCAGCGCAAGACCCTTCGCGAACACCGGGGAGCTGTTTTTT.

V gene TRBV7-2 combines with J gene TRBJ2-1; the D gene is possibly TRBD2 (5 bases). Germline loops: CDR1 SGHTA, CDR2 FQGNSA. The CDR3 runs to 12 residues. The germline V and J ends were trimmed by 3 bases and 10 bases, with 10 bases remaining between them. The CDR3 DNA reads TGTGCCAGCAGCTTCTTGGGAGAGGAGCAGTTCTTC. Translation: CASSFLGEEQFF.

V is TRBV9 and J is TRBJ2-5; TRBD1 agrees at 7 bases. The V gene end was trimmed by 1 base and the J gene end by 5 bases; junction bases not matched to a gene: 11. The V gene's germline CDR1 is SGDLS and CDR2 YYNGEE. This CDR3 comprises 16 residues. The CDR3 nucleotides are TGTGCCAGCAGCGTAACGGCGACAGGGTTAGGGGAGACCCAGTACTTC. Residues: CASSVTATGLGETQYF. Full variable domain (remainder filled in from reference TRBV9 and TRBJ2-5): DSGVTQTPKHLITATGQRVTLRCSPRSGDLSVYWYQQSLDQGLQFLIQYYNGEERAKGNILERFSAQQFPDLHSELNLSSLELGDSALYFCASSVTATGLGETQYFGPGTRLLVL.

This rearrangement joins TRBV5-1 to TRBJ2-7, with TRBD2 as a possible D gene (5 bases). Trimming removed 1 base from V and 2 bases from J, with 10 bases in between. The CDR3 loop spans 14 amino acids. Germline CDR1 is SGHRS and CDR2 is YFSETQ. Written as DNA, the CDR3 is TGCGCCAGCAGCTTGACGGACTCAACCTACGAGCAGTACTTC. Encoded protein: CASSLTDSTYEQYF.

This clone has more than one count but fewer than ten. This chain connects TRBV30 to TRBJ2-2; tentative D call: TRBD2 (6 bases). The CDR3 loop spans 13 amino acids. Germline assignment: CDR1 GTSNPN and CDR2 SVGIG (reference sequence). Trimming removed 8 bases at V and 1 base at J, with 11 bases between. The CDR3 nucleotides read TGTGCCACCCCGCGGGGGAACACCGGGGAGCTGTTTTTT. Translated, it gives CATPRGNTGELFF.

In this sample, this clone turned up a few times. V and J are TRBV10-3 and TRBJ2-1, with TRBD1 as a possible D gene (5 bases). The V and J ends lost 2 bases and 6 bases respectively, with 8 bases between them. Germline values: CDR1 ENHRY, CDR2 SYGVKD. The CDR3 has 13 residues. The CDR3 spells CAISERQPNEQFF. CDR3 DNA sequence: TGTGCCATCAGTGAGCGACAGCCCAATGAGCAGTTCTTC.

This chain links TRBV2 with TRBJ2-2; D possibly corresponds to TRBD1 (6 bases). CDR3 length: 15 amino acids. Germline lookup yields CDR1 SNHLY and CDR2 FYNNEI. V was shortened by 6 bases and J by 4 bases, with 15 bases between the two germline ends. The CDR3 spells CASREQGASTGELFF. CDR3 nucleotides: TGTGCCAGCAGAGAACAGGGCGCGAGCACCGGGGAGCTGTTTTTT.

CDR3 coding DNA: TGTGCCAGCAGCTCCGGGAGTGTCTACAATGAGCAGTTCTTC. Its protein is CASSSGSVYNEQFF. The chain couples TRBV11-2 to TRBJ2-1; D perhaps matches TRBD2 (6 bases). The germline V and J ends were trimmed by 4 bases and 3 bases, with 10 bases remaining between them. Germline V gene data show CDR1 as SGHAT and CDR2 as FQNNGV. CDR3 length: 14 amino acids.

CDR3 sequence: CAWSVLTSPTDTQYF. CDR3 bases: TGTGCCTGGAGTGTGCTAACTAGTCCCACAGATACGCAGTATTTT. The chain carries TRBV30 and TRBJ2-3; D might be TRBD2 (5 bases). The CDR3 is made up of 15 amino acids. CDR1 is GTSNPN, CDR2 SVGIG, per germline (reference sequence). Between the trimmed V and J ends, which lost 0 bases and 2 bases, there was a span of 12 bases.

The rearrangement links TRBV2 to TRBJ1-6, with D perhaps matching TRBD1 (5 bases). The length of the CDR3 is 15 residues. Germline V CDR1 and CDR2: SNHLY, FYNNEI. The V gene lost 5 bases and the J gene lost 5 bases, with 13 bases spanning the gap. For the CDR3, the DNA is TGTGCCAGCAGTCTCCAAGGGGTCGATAATTCACCCCTCCACTTT. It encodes CASSLQGVDNSPLHF.

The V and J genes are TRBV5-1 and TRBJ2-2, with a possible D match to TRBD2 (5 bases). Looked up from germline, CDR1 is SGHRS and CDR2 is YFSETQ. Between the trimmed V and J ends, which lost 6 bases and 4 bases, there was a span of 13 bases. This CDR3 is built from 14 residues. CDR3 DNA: TGCGCCAGCATGTGGGAGAGAAGCACCGGGGAGCTGTTTTTT. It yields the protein CASMWERSTGELFF.

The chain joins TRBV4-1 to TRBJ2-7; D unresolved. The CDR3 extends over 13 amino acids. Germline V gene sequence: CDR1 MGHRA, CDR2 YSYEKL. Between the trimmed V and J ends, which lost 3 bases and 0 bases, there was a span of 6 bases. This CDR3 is CASSQSSSYEQYF. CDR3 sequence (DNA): TGCGCCAGCAGCCAGTCCAGCTCCTACGAGCAGTACTTC.

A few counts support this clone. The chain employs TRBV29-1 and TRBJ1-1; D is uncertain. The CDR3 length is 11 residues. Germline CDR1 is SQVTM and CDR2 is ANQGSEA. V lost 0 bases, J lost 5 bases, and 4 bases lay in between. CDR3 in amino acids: CSVEDGTEAFF. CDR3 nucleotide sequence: TGCAGCGTTGAAGATGGGACTGAAGCTTTCTTT.

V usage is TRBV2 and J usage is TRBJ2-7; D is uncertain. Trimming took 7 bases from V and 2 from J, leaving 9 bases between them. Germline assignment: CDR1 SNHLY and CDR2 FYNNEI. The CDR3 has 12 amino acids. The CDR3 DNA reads TGTGCCAGCACCGAAAGCCCCTACGAGCAGTACTTC. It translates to CASTESPYEQYF.

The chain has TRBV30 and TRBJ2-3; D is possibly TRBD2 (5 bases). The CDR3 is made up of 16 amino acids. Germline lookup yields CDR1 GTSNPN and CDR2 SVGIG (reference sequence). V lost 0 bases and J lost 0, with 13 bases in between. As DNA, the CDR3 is TGTGCCTGGAGTGTACATTTCGGGGTTAGCACAGATACGCAGTATTTT. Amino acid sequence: CAWSVHFGVSTDTQYF. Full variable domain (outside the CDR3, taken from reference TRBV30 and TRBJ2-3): SQTIHQWPATLVQPVGSPLSLECTVEGTSNPNLYWYRQAAGRGLQLLFYSVGIGQISSEVPQNLSASRPQDRQFILSSKKLLLSDSGFYLCAWSVHFGVSTDTQYFGPGTRLTVL.

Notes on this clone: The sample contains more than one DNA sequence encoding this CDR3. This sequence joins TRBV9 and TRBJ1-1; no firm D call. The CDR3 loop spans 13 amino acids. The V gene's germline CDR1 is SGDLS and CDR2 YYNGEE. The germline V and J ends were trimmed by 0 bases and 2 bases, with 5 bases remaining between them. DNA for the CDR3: TGTGCCAGCAGCGTAGCGACAAACACTGAAGCTTTCTTT. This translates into CASSVATNTEAFF.

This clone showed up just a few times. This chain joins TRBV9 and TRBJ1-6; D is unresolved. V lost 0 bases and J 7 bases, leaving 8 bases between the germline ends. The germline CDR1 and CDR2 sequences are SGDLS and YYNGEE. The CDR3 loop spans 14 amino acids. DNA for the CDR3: TGTGCCAGCAGCGTAGAACGTGGCAATTCACCCCTCCACTTT. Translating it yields CASSVERGNSPLHF.

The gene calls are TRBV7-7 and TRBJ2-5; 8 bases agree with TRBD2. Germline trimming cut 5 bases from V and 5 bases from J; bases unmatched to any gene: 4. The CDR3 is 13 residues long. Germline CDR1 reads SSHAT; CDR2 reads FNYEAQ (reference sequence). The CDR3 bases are TGTGCCAGCAGCCCTAGCGGGCAGGAGACCCAGTACTTC. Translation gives CASSPSGQETQYF.

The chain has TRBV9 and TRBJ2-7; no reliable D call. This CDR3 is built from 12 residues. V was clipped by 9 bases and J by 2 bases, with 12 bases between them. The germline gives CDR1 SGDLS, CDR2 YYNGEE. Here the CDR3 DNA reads TGTGCCACCCCCGTAAGGGCCTACGAGCAGTACTTC. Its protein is CATPVRAYEQYF.

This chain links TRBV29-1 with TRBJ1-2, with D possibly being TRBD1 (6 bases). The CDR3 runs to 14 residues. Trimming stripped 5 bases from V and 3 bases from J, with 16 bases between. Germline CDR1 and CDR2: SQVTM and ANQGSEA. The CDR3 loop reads CSVTGRGRDYGYTF. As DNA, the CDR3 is TGCAGCGTTACAGGGCGGGGAAGGGACTATGGCTACACCTTC.

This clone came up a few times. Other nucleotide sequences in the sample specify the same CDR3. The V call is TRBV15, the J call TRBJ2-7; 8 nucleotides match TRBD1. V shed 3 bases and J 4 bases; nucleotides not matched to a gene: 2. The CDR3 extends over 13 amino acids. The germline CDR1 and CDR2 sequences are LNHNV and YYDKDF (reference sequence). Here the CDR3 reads CATSRDRVYEQYF. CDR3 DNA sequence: TGTGCCACCAGCAGGGACAGGGTTTACGAGCAGTACTTC.

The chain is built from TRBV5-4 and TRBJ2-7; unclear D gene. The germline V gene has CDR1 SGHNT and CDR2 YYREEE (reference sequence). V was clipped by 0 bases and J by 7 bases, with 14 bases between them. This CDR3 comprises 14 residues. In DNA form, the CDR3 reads TGTGCCAGCAGCTTGGAAAGGGTTTTGGCTGAGCAGTACTTC. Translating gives CASSLERVLAEQYF. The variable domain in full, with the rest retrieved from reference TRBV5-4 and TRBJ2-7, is ETGVTQSPTHLIKTRGQQVTLRCSSQSGHNTVSWYQQALGQGPQFIFQYYREEENGRGNFPPRFSGLQFPNYSSELNVNALELDDSALYLCASSLERVLAEQYFGPGTRLTVT.

In nucleotides, the CDR3 is TGCAGCGTCGAACTACAGGCCGTGAACACTGAAGCTTTCTTT. As protein: CSVELQAVNTEAFF. V gene TRBV29-1 combines with J gene TRBJ1-1; tentatively, D is TRBD1 (5 bases). Germline CDR1 reads SQVTM; CDR2 reads ANQGSEA. The CDR3 extends over 14 amino acids. The V and J ends lost 6 bases and 0 bases respectively, with 14 bases between them.

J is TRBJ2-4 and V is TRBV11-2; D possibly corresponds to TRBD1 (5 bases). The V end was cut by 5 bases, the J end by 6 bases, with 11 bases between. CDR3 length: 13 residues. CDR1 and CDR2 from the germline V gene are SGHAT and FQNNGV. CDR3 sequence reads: CASSRWGRNIQYF. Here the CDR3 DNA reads TGTGCCAGCAGCCGGTGGGGCAGAAACATTCAGTACTTC.

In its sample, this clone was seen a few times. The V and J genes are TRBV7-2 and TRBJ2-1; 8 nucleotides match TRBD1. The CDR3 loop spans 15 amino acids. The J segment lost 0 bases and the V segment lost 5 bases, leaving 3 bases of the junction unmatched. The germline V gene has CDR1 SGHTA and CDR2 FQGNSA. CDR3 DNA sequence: TGTGCCAGCAGCCCTACAGGGGGCTCCTACAATGAGCAGTTCTTC. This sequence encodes CASSPTGGSYNEQFF. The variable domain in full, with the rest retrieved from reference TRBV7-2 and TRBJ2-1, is GAGVSQSPSNKVTEKGKDVELRCDPISGHTALYWYRQSLGQGLEFLIYFQGNSAPDKSGLPSDRFSAERTGGSVSTLTIQRTQQEDSAVYLCASSPTGGSYNEQFFGPGTRLTVL.

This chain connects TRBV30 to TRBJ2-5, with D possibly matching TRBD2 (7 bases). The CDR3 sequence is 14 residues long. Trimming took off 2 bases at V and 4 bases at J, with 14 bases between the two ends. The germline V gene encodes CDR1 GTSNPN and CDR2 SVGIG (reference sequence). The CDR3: CAWSFGGPGETQYF. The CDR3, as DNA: TGTGCCTGGAGTTTCGGGGGGCCGGGAGAGACCCAGTACTTC.

DNA for the CDR3: TGTGCCAGCAGTAATGACGCTGAAGCTTTCTTT. It translates to CASSNDAEAFF. V is TRBV25-1 and J is TRBJ1-1, with no clear D. CDR1 and CDR2 from the germline V gene are MGHDK and SYGVNS. V shed 5 bases and J shed 6 bases, with 7 bases lying between them. This CDR3 has 11 residues.

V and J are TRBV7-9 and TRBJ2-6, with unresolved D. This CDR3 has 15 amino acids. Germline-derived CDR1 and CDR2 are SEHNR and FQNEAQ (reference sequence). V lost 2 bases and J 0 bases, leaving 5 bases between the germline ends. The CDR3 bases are TGTGCCAGCAGCTTATCCGGCTCTGGGGCCAACGTCCTGACTTTC. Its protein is CASSLSGSGANVLTF.

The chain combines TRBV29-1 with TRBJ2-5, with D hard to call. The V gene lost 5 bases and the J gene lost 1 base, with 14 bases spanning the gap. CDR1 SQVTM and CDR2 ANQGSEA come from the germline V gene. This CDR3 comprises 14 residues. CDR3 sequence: CSVRLVQSQETQYF. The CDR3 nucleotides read TGCAGCGTTCGCCTGGTCCAGTCCCAAGAGACCCAGTACTTC. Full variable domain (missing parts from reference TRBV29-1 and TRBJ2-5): SAVISQKPSRDICQRGTSLTIQCQVDSQVTMMFWYRQQPGQSLTLIATANQGSEATYESGFVIDKFPISRPNLTFSTLTVSNMSPEDSSIYLCSVRLVQSQETQYFGPGTRLLVL.

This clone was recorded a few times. DNA for the CDR3: TGTGCCAGCAGTGGACTAGCGGTCTACGAGCAGTACTTC. This gives the protein CASSGLAVYEQYF. The chain is built from TRBV28 and TRBJ2-7; TRBD2 matches at 10 bases. V lost 5 bases and J lost 3; bases outside the gene matches: 1. The CDR3 contains 13 residues. Germline loops: CDR1 MDHEN, CDR2 SYDVKM.